One sample yielded the 5 T cell receptor beta chains listed below, sequenced in a study of cytomegalovirus exposure and HLA in healthy donors. TCRdb keeps only in-frame clones here, not all; method: immunoSEQ multiplex PCR. Of about 240,000 clones in the sample, around 87% are singletons; the top ten hold 1% to 1.5%. Source material: PBMCs. Every receptor here comes from a woman in her 30s in good health and CMV-seropositive.

This chain links TRBV11-2 with TRBJ2-2; maybe TRBD2 (6 bases). The V end lost 1 base, the J end lost 1 base, and 7 bases lay between the germline ends. The germline gives CDR1 SGHAT, CDR2 FQNNGV. The CDR3 is 15 amino acids. This CDR3 reads CASSLGRGNTGELFF. In DNA, the CDR3 is TGTGCCAGCAGCTTAGGGAGGGGGAACACCGGGGAGCTGTTTTTT.

The genes are TRBV5-4 and TRBJ2-6; 9 nucleotides align to TRBD2. CDR1 and CDR2 from the germline V gene are SGHNT and YYREEE (reference sequence). With 3 bases clipped from V and 2 bases from J, the junction kept 6 bases outside the gene matches. The CDR3 sequence is 17 residues long. CDR3 bases: TGTGCCAGCAGCTCGTCTAGCGGGAACACTGGGGCCAACGTCCTGACTTTC. Its protein product is CASSSSSGNTGANVLTF.

This chain connects TRBV29-1 to TRBJ2-5; 7 nucleotides match TRBD1. V dropped 6 bases and J dropped 4; count of bases not matched to a gene: 8. The germline V gene encodes CDR1 SQVTM and CDR2 ANQGSEA. CDR3 length equals 13 residues. The CDR3 sequence: CSVKQGKGETQYF. The CDR3 DNA sequence: TGCAGCGTGAAACAGGGGAAAGGAGAGACCCAGTACTTC.

The V and J genes are TRBV7-2 and TRBJ2-1; TRBD2 agrees at 8 bases. V shed 3 bases and J 2 bases; nucleotides not matched to a gene: 3. Germline V gene sequence: CDR1 SGHTA, CDR2 FQGNSA. The CDR3 is made up of 15 amino acids. In DNA, the CDR3 is TGTGCCAGCAGCTTTAGCGGGACCCCCTACAATGAGCAGTTCTTC. Amino acids: CASSFSGTPYNEQFF.

V is TRBV2 and J is TRBJ2-2; the match to TRBD1 covers 8 bases. The CDR3 loop spans 14 amino acids. The V gene's germline CDR1 is SNHLY and CDR2 FYNNEI. V dropped 6 bases and J dropped 1; count of bases not matched to a gene: 1. The chain's CDR3 is CASRGQENTGELFF. The CDR3 DNA is TGTGCCAGCAGGGGACAGGAGAACACCGGGGAGCTGTTTTTT.